This T cell receptor (beta chain) stems from a study of identical twins. General study points: With monozygotic twins, out-of-frame TCR alpha sharing exceeded what models estimated.

TCRdb used MiXCR to reprocess the 5' RACE reads, holding one entry per CDR3 protein. In the table there are roughly 1,500,000 distinct CDR3 sequences, under 35% of which are singletons. This clonotype was seen a handful of times. Its antigen is unidentified. Material: cord blood. The receptor was isolated from a newborn girl in good health.

The CDR3 here is CASRKGDRAYNQPQHF. The DNA of the CDR3 is TGTGCCAGCAGAAAAGGGGACAGAGCCTATAATCAGCCCCAGCATTTT. The rearrangement joins TRBV2 to TRBJ1-5; TRBD1 matches 7 bases. Trimming removed 6 bases from V and 4 bases from J; junction bases left unmatched: 12. CDR3 size: 16 residues. Germline assignment: CDR1 SNHLY and CDR2 FYNNEI. Full variable domain (rest looked up from reference TRBV2 and TRBJ1-5): EPEVTQTPSHQVTQMGQEVILRCVPISNHLYFYWYRQILGQKVEFLVSFYNNEISEKSEIFDDQFSVERPDGSNFTLKIRSTKLEDSAMYFCASRKGDRAYNQPQHFGDGTRLSIL.